The next 15 T cell receptor beta chains were all read from a single sample in a study of identical twins. TCRdb independently ran MiXCR on the 5' RACE reads; one entry per CDR3 protein. The table records around 480,000 distinct CDR3 sequences, approximately 15% of them present only once. The same data also went into a second study, on yellow fever vaccine responses in identical twins.

The specimen was CD4+ T cells sorted from blood. All receptors come from a woman between 18 and 29 years old in good health.

This clonotype has a handful of counts. V usage is TRBV7-2 and J usage is TRBJ2-7, with 13 positions matching TRBD2. Germline V CDR1 and CDR2: SGHTA, FQGNSA. With 5 bases clipped from V and 4 bases from J, the junction kept 8 bases outside the gene matches. The CDR3 covers 16 residues. DNA for the CDR3: TGTGCCAGCAGCCCCTCTCGACTAGCGGGAGGATACGAGCAGTACTTC. The encoded protein is CASSPSRLAGGYEQYF.

The J gene is TRBJ1-1, the V gene TRBV5-1; possible D gene TRBD1, 5 bases. The CDR3 is made up of 14 amino acids. Germline CDR1 SGHRS, CDR2 YFSETQ. V lost 2 bases to trimming and J lost 5 bases, with 13 bases between them. This chain's CDR3 is CASSFGGGWTEAFF. CDR3 nucleotides: TGCGCCAGCAGCTTCGGCGGGGGGTGGACTGAAGCTTTCTTT.

The chain has TRBV3-1 and TRBJ2-3, with D unresolved. The CDR3 is 13 amino acids. Germline V gene lookup returns CDR1 LGHDT and CDR2 YNNKEL (reference sequence). The V end was cut by 4 bases, the J end by 1 base, with 6 bases between. CDR3 coding DNA: TGTGCCAGCAGCCCCGGACGCACAGATACGCAGTATTTT. This codes for CASSPGRTDTQYF.

A few counts support this clonotype. This chain connects TRBV19 to TRBJ2-2; D might be TRBD1 or TRBD2, each matching 5 bases. CDR3 size: 13 residues. V was trimmed by 6 bases and J by 4 bases, leaving 9 bases between them. Germline assignment: CDR1 LNHDA and CDR2 SQIVND (reference sequence). DNA of the CDR3: TGTGCCAGTAGAGTCGGGACCACCGGGGAGCTGTTTTTT. Protein product: CASRVGTTGELFF.

The chain couples TRBV2 to TRBJ2-5, with 7 bases aligning to TRBD2. Looked up from germline, CDR1 is SNHLY and CDR2 is FYNNEI. The CDR3 is made up of 14 amino acids. The trim removed 4 bases at V and 5 bases at J, leaving 7 bases unmatched. CDR3 DNA sequence: TGTGCCAGCAGTGCGGGACTACCCCCTGAGACCCAGTACTTC. It translates to CASSAGLPPETQYF.

The V gene is TRBV18, the J gene TRBJ1-5; D is undetermined. V lost 1 base to trimming and J lost 0 bases, with 10 bases between them. Germline V gene data show CDR1 as KGHSH and CDR2 as LQKENI. This CDR3 is built from 16 residues. The DNA of the CDR3 is TGTGCCAGCTCACCACTGAAGGAGATTAGCAATCAGCCCCAGCATTTT. This sequence encodes CASSPLKEISNQPQHF.

The rearrangement links TRBV11-2 to TRBJ2-3; 8 bases align to TRBD2. V lost 6 bases and J lost 4; bases outside the gene matches: 3. The CDR3 is made up of 13 amino acids. Germline CDR1 is SGHAT and CDR2 is FQNNGV. The CDR3, as DNA: TGTGCCAGCAGGCGGGGGGCCGCAGATACGCAGTATTTT. Protein: CASRRGAADTQYF.

The V and J genes are TRBV28 and TRBJ2-3; possible D gene TRBD2, 6 bases. The CDR3 runs to 13 residues. V was clipped by 5 bases and J by 2 bases, with 8 bases between them. CDR1 and CDR2 from the germline V gene are MDHEN and SYDVKM. The CDR3 loop is CASSTGATDTQYF. CDR3 DNA sequence: TGTGCCAGCAGTACGGGAGCCACAGATACGCAGTATTTT. Using reference TRBV28 and TRBJ2-3 for the parts outside the CDR3, the full variable domain is DVKVTQSSRYLVKRTGEKVFLECVQDMDHENMFWYRQDPGLGLRLIYFSYDVKMKEKGDIPEGYSVSREKKERFSLILESASTNQTSMYLCASSTGATDTQYFGPGTRLTVL.

The chain couples TRBV15 to TRBJ2-7, with D perhaps given as TRBD1 or TRBD2 (6 bases each). CDR1 is LNHNV and CDR2 is YYDKDF in the germline V gene (reference sequence). This CDR3 has 14 amino acids. With 0 bases removed from V and 4 bases from J, the gap between germline ends came to 10 bases. The CDR3 loop is CATSRDPGAYEQYF. The CDR3 DNA sequence: TGTGCCACCAGCAGAGATCCGGGGGCTTACGAGCAGTACTTC.

The chain links TRBV7-2 to TRBJ1-4; TRBD1 aligns across 7 bases. This CDR3 comprises 11 residues. Trimming removed 6 bases from V and 10 bases from J; junction bases left unmatched: 2. Germline lookup yields CDR1 SGHTA and CDR2 FQGNSA. The CDR3 DNA reads as TGTGCCAGCAGTAGGACAGGAAAACTGTTTTTT. This translates into CASSRTGKLFF.

This sequence joins TRBV4-2 and TRBJ1-1, with 12 bases matching TRBD1. The CDR3 extends over 15 amino acids. CDR1 is LGHNA, CDR2 YNFKEQ, per germline. V lost 3 bases and J lost 5; bases outside the gene matches: 4. The CDR3 here is CASSQGDRGRTEAFF. CDR3 nucleotide sequence: TGTGCCAGCAGCCAGGGGGACAGGGGGCGGACTGAAGCTTTCTTT.

The V gene is TRBV27, the J gene TRBJ2-2; 8 nucleotides match TRBD2. CDR3 size: 15 residues. Per the germline V gene, CDR1 is MNHEY and CDR2 is SMNVEV (reference sequence). Germline trimming cut 7 bases from V and 6 bases from J; bases unmatched to any gene: 10. The CDR3 here is CASNARASGSGELFF. CDR3 in DNA: TGTGCCAGCAACGCCAGGGCTAGCGGGTCCGGGGAGCTGTTTTTT.

The chain couples TRBV19 to TRBJ2-7; TRBD2 matches at 7 bases. From germline, CDR1 is LNHDA and CDR2 SQIVND (reference sequence). The trim removed 4 bases at V and 2 bases at J, leaving 5 bases unmatched. This CDR3 region has 14 residues. CDR3 sequence reads: CASSTAAGTYEQYF. Written as DNA, the CDR3 is TGTGCCAGTAGTACCGCAGCGGGGACCTACGAGCAGTACTTC.

The chain links TRBV2 to TRBJ2-5; D remains ambiguous. Trimming removed 5 bases at V and 6 bases at J, with 16 bases between. CDR3 length: 14 residues. Germline V gene sequence: CDR1 SNHLY, CDR2 FYNNEI. This chain's CDR3 is CASSYDVLLKTQYF. The CDR3 bases are TGTGCCAGCAGTTATGACGTACTCCTGAAGACCCAGTACTTC.

This sequence joins TRBV9 and TRBJ1-1, with no clear D. The CDR3 consists of 15 residues. Germline CDR1 SGDLS, CDR2 YYNGEE. The V gene lost 0 bases and the J gene lost 4 bases, with 13 bases spanning the gap. As DNA, the CDR3 is TGTGCCAGCAGCGTAGGACTTGGTAGAGGCACTGAAGCTTTCTTT. This translates into CASSVGLGRGTEAFF.